This is a list of T cell receptor beta chains from one sample in a study of T-cell reconstitution after alpha-beta-depleted transplantation in children. One entry per CDR3 protein results from TCRdb running MiXCR on the PCR reads. Of under 300,000 distinct CDR3 sequences in the sample, 7.5% to 10% were seen once. The material was PBMCs from the stem cell graft donor, obtained from the stem cell graft. Receptor source: a human donor who donated a stem cell graft to a child with SCID. Each CDR3 is given with its conserved first and last residue. The order of the fields is clone size, J gene, V gene, D gene, CDR3 protein, CDR3 DNA. A D gene is named only where the DNA matches it firmly. Part of the rows lack a size; the others show once, few, many or a class for expanded clones.

clone_size: many; j_call: TRBJ2-5; v_call: TRBV7-8; d_call: .; cdr3_aa: CASTTSPWETQYF; cdr3_nt: TGTGCCAGCACCACTAGCCCGTGGGAGACCCAGTACTTC
clone_size: few; j_call: TRBJ1-2; v_call: TRBV10-3; d_call: .; cdr3_aa: CAISESPRAEGYTF; cdr3_nt: TGTGCCATCAGTGAGTCCCCCAGGGCCGAGGGCTACACCTTC
clone_size: many; j_call: TRBJ1-1; v_call: TRBV12-3/TRBV12-4; d_call: TRBD1; cdr3_aa: CASRGQSGTEAFF; cdr3_nt: TGTGCCAGCAGGGGACAGTCAGGCACTGAAGCTTTCTTT
clone_size: many; j_call: TRBJ1-1; v_call: TRBV9; d_call: .; cdr3_aa: CASSVVGAPNTEAFF; cdr3_nt: TGTGCCAGCAGCGTAGTCGGGGCCCCGAACACTGAAGCTTTCTTT
clone_size: many; j_call: TRBJ1-2; v_call: TRBV20-1; d_call: .; cdr3_aa: CSAIEDGLYGYTF; cdr3_nt: TGCAGTGCTATAGAAGACGGACTTTATGGCTACACCTTC
clone_size: many; j_call: TRBJ2-2; v_call: TRBV20-1; d_call: .; cdr3_aa: CSARPRLNTGELFF; cdr3_nt: TGCAGTGCCAGGCCACGGCTCAACACCGGGGAGCTGTTTTTT
clone_size: few; j_call: TRBJ2-1; v_call: TRBV5-8; d_call: TRBD1; cdr3_aa: CASSLLGTRGLYEQFF; cdr3_nt: TGTGCCAGCAGCTTGCTTGGGACCAGGGGGTTGTATGAGCAGTTCTTC
clone_size: many; j_call: TRBJ2-5; v_call: TRBV5-1; d_call: .; cdr3_aa: CASSLGSLEETQYF; cdr3_nt: TGCGCCAGCAGCTTGGGGTCCCTCGAGGAGACCCAGTACTTC
clone_size: few; j_call: TRBJ2-5; v_call: TRBV12-3/TRBV12-4; d_call: TRBD1; cdr3_aa: CASSFAPGQGVETQYF; cdr3_nt: TGTGCCAGCAGTTTTGCCCCCGGACAGGGGGTTGAGACCCAGTACTTC
clone_size: many; j_call: TRBJ2-2; v_call: TRBV2; d_call: .; cdr3_aa: CASIPGPLTGELFF; cdr3_nt: TGTGCCAGCATTCCGGGACCGCTCACCGGGGAGCTGTTTTTT
clone_size: .; j_call: TRBJ2-3; v_call: TRBV7-2; d_call: .; cdr3_aa: CASSSSVGNTQYF; cdr3_nt: TGTGCCAGCAGCTCTTCGGTCGGTAATACGCAGTATTTT
clone_size: .; j_call: TRBJ2-2; v_call: TRBV11-1; d_call: TRBD2; cdr3_aa: CASSPRMASGGFATGELFF; cdr3_nt: TGTGCCAGCAGCCCCCGAATGGCTAGCGGGGGTTTTGCGACCGGGGAGCTGTTTTTT
clone_size: few; j_call: TRBJ2-5; v_call: TRBV27; d_call: .; cdr3_aa: CASSLRRGPQETQYF; cdr3_nt: TGTGCCAGCAGCCTCCGCCGGGGGCCACAAGAGACCCAGTACTTC
clone_size: many; j_call: TRBJ2-7; v_call: TRBV5-4; d_call: .; cdr3_aa: CASSRLSGNEQYF; cdr3_nt: TGTGCCAGCAGCCGCCTATCAGGGAACGAGCAGTACTTC
clone_size: many; j_call: TRBJ2-7; v_call: TRBV10-3; d_call: .; cdr3_aa: CAIRTASSAAYEQYF; cdr3_nt: TGTGCCATTCGGACAGCCTCAAGCGCAGCCTACGAGCAGTACTTC
clone_size: many; j_call: TRBJ2-7; v_call: TRBV11-2; d_call: .; cdr3_aa: CASSAPRLGHEQYF; cdr3_nt: TGTGCCAGCAGCGCCCCCCGACTCGGGCACGAGCAGTACTTC
clone_size: many; j_call: TRBJ2-1; v_call: TRBV7-8; d_call: .; cdr3_aa: CASSFIGGSYNEQFF; cdr3_nt: TGTGCCAGCAGCTTTATCGGGGGTTCATACAATGAGCAGTTCTTC
clone_size: .; j_call: TRBJ2-1; v_call: TRBV7-9; d_call: .; cdr3_aa: CASSPWGNEQFF; cdr3_nt: TGTGCCAGCAGCCCCTGGGGGAATGAGCAGTTCTTC
clone_size: many; j_call: TRBJ2-3; v_call: TRBV7-9; d_call: .; cdr3_aa: CASSERGVNTQYF; cdr3_nt: TGTGCCAGCAGCGAGAGAGGTGTGAATACGCAGTATTTT
clone_size: many; j_call: TRBJ2-5; v_call: TRBV24-1; d_call: .; cdr3_aa: CATSDLGGRGGQETQYF; cdr3_nt: TGTGCCACCAGTGATTTAGGTGGCAGGGGGGGCCAAGAGACCCAGTACTTC
clone_size: many; j_call: TRBJ2-3; v_call: TRBV27; d_call: TRBD1; cdr3_aa: CASSSRIPGQGSDTQYF; cdr3_nt: TGTGCCAGCAGTTCGAGAATCCCGGGACAGGGGTCAGATACGCAGTATTTT
clone_size: many; j_call: TRBJ2-7; v_call: TRBV20-1; d_call: .; cdr3_aa: CSARAGGNTYEQYF; cdr3_nt: TGCAGTGCTAGAGCTGGGGGCAACACCTACGAGCAGTACTTC
clone_size: many; j_call: TRBJ2-1; v_call: TRBV4-3; d_call: .; cdr3_aa: CASSQDPGPERVLSYNEQFF; cdr3_nt: TGCGCCAGCAGCCAAGATCCAGGTCCCGAGCGGGTTTTGTCCTACAATGAGCAGTTCTTC
clone_size: many; j_call: TRBJ1-5; v_call: TRBV7-2; d_call: .; cdr3_aa: CASSLGGKSNQPQHF; cdr3_nt: TGTGCCAGCAGCTTAGGGGGGAAGAGCAATCAGCCCCAGCATTTT
clone_size: many; j_call: TRBJ1-5; v_call: TRBV12-3/TRBV12-4; d_call: .; cdr3_aa: CASTKRAGDQPQHF; cdr3_nt: TGTGCCAGCACTAAGAGGGCTGGCGATCAGCCCCAGCATTTT
clone_size: many; j_call: TRBJ2-3; v_call: TRBV5-1; d_call: .; cdr3_aa: CASSLVVTFRTDTQYF; cdr3_nt: TGCGCCAGCAGCTTGGTTGTGACCTTCAGGACAGATACGCAGTATTTT
clone_size: many; j_call: TRBJ1-2; v_call: TRBV12-3/TRBV12-4; d_call: .; cdr3_aa: CASSPEVPPPHYGYTF; cdr3_nt: TGTGCCAGCAGTCCCGAGGTCCCACCTCCCCACTATGGCTACACCTTC
clone_size: many; j_call: TRBJ2-7; v_call: TRBV20-1; d_call: TRBD1; cdr3_aa: CSASGQFSYEQYF; cdr3_nt: TGCAGTGCTTCGGGACAGTTTTCCTACGAGCAGTACTTC
clone_size: many; j_call: TRBJ2-1; v_call: TRBV18; d_call: TRBD2; cdr3_aa: CASSPLAGDEDNEQFF; cdr3_nt: TGTGCCAGCTCACCGCTAGCGGGGGACGAAGACAATGAGCAGTTCTTC
clone_size: .; j_call: TRBJ2-7; v_call: TRBV18; d_call: TRBD1; cdr3_aa: CASSTGVHYEQYF; cdr3_nt: TGTGCCAGCTCTACAGGGGTTCATTACGAGCAGTACTTC
clone_size: many; j_call: TRBJ1-1; v_call: TRBV5-1; d_call: TRBD1; cdr3_aa: CASSYPGQGVNTEAFF; cdr3_nt: TGCGCCAGCAGCTATCCGGGACAGGGGGTGAACACTGAAGCTTTCTTT
clone_size: many; j_call: TRBJ2-1; v_call: TRBV3-1; d_call: TRBD2; cdr3_aa: CASSPLAGGHNEQFF; cdr3_nt: TGTGCCAGCAGCCCACTAGCGGGGGGGCACAATGAGCAGTTCTTC
clone_size: many; j_call: TRBJ2-6; v_call: TRBV5-1; d_call: .; cdr3_aa: CASSSTGAGANVLTF; cdr3_nt: TGCGCCAGCAGTTCGACAGGCGCCGGGGCCAACGTCCTGACTTTC
clone_size: many; j_call: TRBJ1-1; v_call: TRBV5-1; d_call: .; cdr3_aa: CASSLNRFGGPDTEAFF; cdr3_nt: TGCGCCAGCAGCTTGAATAGATTTGGGGGGCCGGACACTGAAGCTTTCTTT
clone_size: many; j_call: TRBJ1-1; v_call: TRBV25-1; d_call: TRBD1; cdr3_aa: CASRGQAYTEAFF; cdr3_nt: TGTGCCAGCAGAGGACAGGCCTACACTGAAGCTTTCTTT
clone_size: many; j_call: TRBJ2-2; v_call: TRBV5-1; d_call: .; cdr3_aa: CASSVRDSNTGELFF; cdr3_nt: TGCGCCAGCAGCGTCCGGGACTCAAACACCGGGGAGCTGTTTTTT
clone_size: many; j_call: TRBJ2-7; v_call: TRBV28; d_call: TRBD1; cdr3_aa: CASSPGTESSYEQYF; cdr3_nt: TGTGCCAGCAGTCCCGGGACAGAGAGCTCCTACGAGCAGTACTTC
clone_size: many; j_call: TRBJ2-7; v_call: TRBV7-8; d_call: .; cdr3_aa: CASRPGGGFYEQYF; cdr3_nt: TGTGCCAGCAGACCAGGTGGGGGATTCTACGAGCAGTACTTC
clone_size: many; j_call: TRBJ1-1; v_call: TRBV7-9; d_call: .; cdr3_aa: CASSLSENTEAFF; cdr3_nt: TGTGCCAGCAGCTTAAGTGAGAACACTGAAGCTTTCTTT
clone_size: many; j_call: TRBJ2-4; v_call: TRBV6-1; d_call: .; cdr3_aa: CASRRNQGTADKNIQYF; cdr3_nt: TGTGCCAGCAGGCGTAATCAGGGAACCGCCGACAAAAACATTCAGTACTTC
clone_size: .; j_call: TRBJ2-7; v_call: TRBV20-1; d_call: .; cdr3_aa: CCPRGGLQGKNHYEQYF; cdr3_nt: TGCTGTCCTAGAGGGGGACTACAGGGAAAAAACCATTACGAGCAGTACTTC
clone_size: .; j_call: TRBJ2-5; v_call: TRBV27; d_call: TRBD1; cdr3_aa: CASSLGQGAAGETQYF; cdr3_nt: TGTGCCAGCAGTTTGGGGCAGGGGGCTGCGGGAGAGACCCAGTACTTC
clone_size: many; j_call: TRBJ1-4; v_call: TRBV20-1; d_call: .; cdr3_aa: CSAVKGGGEKLFF; cdr3_nt: TGCAGTGCCGTTAAGGGGGGTGGTGAAAAACTGTTTTTT
clone_size: many; j_call: TRBJ1-2; v_call: TRBV7-2; d_call: TRBD1; cdr3_aa: CASSLQGAPNYGYTF; cdr3_nt: TGTGCCAGCAGCTTACAGGGGGCGCCTAACTATGGCTACACCTTC
clone_size: many; j_call: TRBJ1-2; v_call: TRBV20-1; d_call: TRBD1; cdr3_aa: CSAPGQGDVDGYTF; cdr3_nt: TGCAGTGCACCGGGACAGGGAGATGTCGATGGCTACACCTTC
clone_size: many; j_call: TRBJ2-1; v_call: TRBV2; d_call: TRBD2; cdr3_aa: CASSEGRLAFMGGEQFF; cdr3_nt: TGTGCCAGCAGTGAAGGCCGACTAGCTTTCATGGGCGGTGAGCAGTTCTTC